This is a list of T cell receptor beta chains from one sample in a study of blood T cell repertoires in COVID-19. Profiling relied on immunoSEQ multiplex PCR, and the TCRdb table lists in-frame clones only, not all of them. The sample has about 130,000 clones, more than 80% seen once; the top ten hold approximately 4%. The sequencing input was peripheral blood. Receptor source: a human donor in a cohort sampled during active COVID-19. Each CDR3 is given with its conserved first and last residue. Fields, in order: CDR3 DNA, CDR3 protein, D gene, J gene, V gene, clone size. D genes are given only for firm matches. Size tells how often a clone was seen (once, few, many) or the class of an expanded clone, and some rows leave it out.

CDR3nt: TGTGCCAGCAGCTTAAGCTCGATCTCTGGGGCCAACGTCCTGACTTTC
CDR3aa: CASSLSSISGANVLTF
d_gene: -
j_gene: TRBJ2-6
v_gene: TRBV5-8
abundance: -

CDR3nt: TGTGCCAGCAGCCGACAGGGTCGGGTGACCGGGGAGCTGTTTTTT
CDR3aa: CASSRQGRVTGELFF
d_gene: TRBD1
j_gene: TRBJ2-2
v_gene: TRBV3-1/TRBV3-2
abundance: -

CDR3nt: TGCGCCAGCAGCTTCGGACTAGCGAAAAAAACCCTAGCCGGGGAGCTGTTTTTT
CDR3aa: CASSFGLAKKTLAGELFF
d_gene: TRBD2
j_gene: TRBJ2-2
v_gene: TRBV5-1
abundance: -

CDR3nt: TGTGCCAGCAGCCAAGATGTTGGGGCAGTCATGAACACTGAAGCTTTCTTT
CDR3aa: CASSQDVGAVMNTEAFF
d_gene: -
j_gene: TRBJ1-1
v_gene: TRBV4-2
abundance: -

CDR3nt: TGCAGTGCGAGTTCGAGCCCGAGCTCCTATAATTCACCCCTCCACTTT
CDR3aa: CSASSSPSSYNSPLHF
d_gene: -
j_gene: TRBJ1-6
v_gene: TRBV20-1
abundance: once

CDR3nt: TGTGCCAGCAGTGAATTCACGGGACACACAGATACGCAGTATTTT
CDR3aa: CASSEFTGHTDTQYF
d_gene: -
j_gene: TRBJ2-3
v_gene: TRBV25-1
abundance: once

CDR3nt: TGTGCCAGCAGCCTTAACCTGGGACTACAGCAGGGACCCTATGGCTACACCTTC
CDR3aa: CASSLNLGLQQGPYGYTF
d_gene: -
j_gene: TRBJ1-2
v_gene: TRBV7-2
abundance: -

CDR3nt: TGTGCCTGGAGTGGCAGGCAGAACTATGGCTACACCTTC
CDR3aa: CAWSGRQNYGYTF
d_gene: -
j_gene: TRBJ1-2
v_gene: TRBV30
abundance: -

CDR3nt: TGTGCCAGCAGCCCCAGCTTCGGGGTGATCGCTGAAGCTTTCTTT
CDR3aa: CASSPSFGVIAEAFF
d_gene: -
j_gene: TRBJ1-1
v_gene: TRBV6-5
abundance: -

CDR3nt: TGTGCCAGCAGCTTAGCGGGGACAGGGGGCGGGCACGAGCAGTACTTC
CDR3aa: CASSLAGTGGGHEQYF
d_gene: TRBD1
j_gene: TRBJ2-7
v_gene: TRBV7-6
abundance: -

CDR3nt: TGTGCCAGCAAAAAAACAGGGGGTTACGAGCAGTACTTC
CDR3aa: CASKKTGGYEQYF
d_gene: TRBD1
j_gene: TRBJ2-7
v_gene: TRBV6-5
abundance: -

CDR3nt: TGTGCCAGTAGTAACACAGGGGTAAACACTGAAGCTTTCTTT
CDR3aa: CASSNTGVNTEAFF
d_gene: TRBD1
j_gene: TRBJ1-1
v_gene: TRBV19
abundance: -

CDR3nt: TGTGCCAGCAGCGTAGGTATAGCGGGAGGCTCCTACAATGAGCAGTTCTTC
CDR3aa: CASSVGIAGGSYNEQFF
d_gene: TRBD2
j_gene: TRBJ2-1
v_gene: TRBV9
abundance: -

CDR3nt: TGTGCCAGCTCACCATTCAGGGGTAGCAACAATGAGCAGTTCTTC
CDR3aa: CASSPFRGSNNEQFF
d_gene: -
j_gene: TRBJ2-1
v_gene: TRBV18
abundance: -

CDR3nt: TGCAGCGTTGGAGGAAATGATCAGCCCCAGCATTTT
CDR3aa: CSVGGNDQPQHF
d_gene: -
j_gene: TRBJ1-5
v_gene: TRBV29-1
abundance: -

CDR3nt: TGTGCTAGTGGTTTGGTACGGGGAAACACCATATATTTT
CDR3aa: CASGLVRGNTIYF
d_gene: -
j_gene: TRBJ1-3
v_gene: TRBV12-5
abundance: -

CDR3nt: TGTGCCAGTAGTAGCTTACAGGGGTACACCGGGGAGCTGTTTTTT
CDR3aa: CASSSLQGYTGELFF
d_gene: TRBD1
j_gene: TRBJ2-2
v_gene: TRBV19
abundance: once